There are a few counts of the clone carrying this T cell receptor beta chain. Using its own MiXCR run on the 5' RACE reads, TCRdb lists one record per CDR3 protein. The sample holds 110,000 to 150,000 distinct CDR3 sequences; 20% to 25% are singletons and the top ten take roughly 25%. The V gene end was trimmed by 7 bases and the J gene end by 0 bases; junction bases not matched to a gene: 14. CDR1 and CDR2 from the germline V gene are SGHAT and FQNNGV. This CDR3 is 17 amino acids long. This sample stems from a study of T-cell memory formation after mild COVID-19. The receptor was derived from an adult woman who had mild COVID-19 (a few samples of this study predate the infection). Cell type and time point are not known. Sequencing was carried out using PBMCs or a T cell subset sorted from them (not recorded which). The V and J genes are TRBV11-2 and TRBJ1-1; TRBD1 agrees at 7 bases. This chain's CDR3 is CASIQGGTTALNTEAFF. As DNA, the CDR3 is TGTGCCAGCATCCAGGGGGGGACCACGGCTTTGAACACTGAAGCTTTCTTT.